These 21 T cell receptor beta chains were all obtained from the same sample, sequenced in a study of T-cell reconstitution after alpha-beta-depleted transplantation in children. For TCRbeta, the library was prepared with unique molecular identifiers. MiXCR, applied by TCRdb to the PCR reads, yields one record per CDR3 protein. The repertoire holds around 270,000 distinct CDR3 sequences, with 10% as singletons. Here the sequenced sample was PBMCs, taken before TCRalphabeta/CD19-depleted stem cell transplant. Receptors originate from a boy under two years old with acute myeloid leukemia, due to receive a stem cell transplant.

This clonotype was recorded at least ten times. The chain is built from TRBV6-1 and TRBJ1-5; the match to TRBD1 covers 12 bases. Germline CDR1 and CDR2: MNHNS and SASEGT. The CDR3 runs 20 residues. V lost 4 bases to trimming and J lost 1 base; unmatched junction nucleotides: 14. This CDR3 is CASSGQTAGTGGLSNQPQHF. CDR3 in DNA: TGTGCCAGCAGTGGACAAACCGCCGGGACAGGGGGCTTAAGCAATCAGCCCCAGCATTTT.

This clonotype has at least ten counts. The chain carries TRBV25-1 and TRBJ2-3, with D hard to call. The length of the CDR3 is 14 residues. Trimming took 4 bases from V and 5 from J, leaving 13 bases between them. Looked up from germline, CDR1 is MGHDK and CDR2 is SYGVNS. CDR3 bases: TGTGCCAGCAGTGGCACACAGTTAGGAGATACGCAGTATTTT. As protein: CASSGTQLGDTQYF.

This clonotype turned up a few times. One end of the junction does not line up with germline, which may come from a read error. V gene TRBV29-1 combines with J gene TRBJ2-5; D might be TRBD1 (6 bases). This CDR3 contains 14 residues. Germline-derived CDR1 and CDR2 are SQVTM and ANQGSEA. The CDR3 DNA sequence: TGCAGCGTATTCCGGGATCGGGGACAAGAGACCCAGTCCTTC. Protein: CSVFRDRGQETQSF.

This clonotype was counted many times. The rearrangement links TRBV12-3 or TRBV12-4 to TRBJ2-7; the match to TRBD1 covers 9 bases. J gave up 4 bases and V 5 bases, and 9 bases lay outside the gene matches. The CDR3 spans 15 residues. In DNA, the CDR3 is TGTGCCAGCAGTGTCACCGGGACAGGGAGGTACGAGCAGTACTTC. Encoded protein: CASSVTGTGRYEQYF.

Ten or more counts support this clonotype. The CDR3 loop is CASSLAGTSGSEQYF. The CDR3 nucleotides read TGCGCCAGCAGCCTAGCCGGGACTAGCGGGAGCGAGCAGTACTTC. The chain combines TRBV5-1 with TRBJ2-7; 14 bases match TRBD2. The germline V gene has CDR1 SGHRS and CDR2 YFSETQ. The V gene end was trimmed by 4 bases and the J gene end by 6 bases; junction bases not matched to a gene: 6. The CDR3 is made up of 15 amino acids.

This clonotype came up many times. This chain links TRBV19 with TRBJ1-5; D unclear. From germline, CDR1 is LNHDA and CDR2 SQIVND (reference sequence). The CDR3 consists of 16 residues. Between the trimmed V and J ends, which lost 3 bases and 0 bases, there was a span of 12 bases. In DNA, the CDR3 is TGTGCCAGTAGTATTCGGCAGGCCTATAGCAATCAGCCCCAGCATTTT. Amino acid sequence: CASSIRQAYSNQPQHF.

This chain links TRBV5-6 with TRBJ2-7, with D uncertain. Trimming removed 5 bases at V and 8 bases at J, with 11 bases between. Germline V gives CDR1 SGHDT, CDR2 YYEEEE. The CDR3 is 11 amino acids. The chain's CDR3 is CASSRGYQQYF. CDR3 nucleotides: TGTGCCAGCAGTCGTGGGTACCAGCAGTACTTC.

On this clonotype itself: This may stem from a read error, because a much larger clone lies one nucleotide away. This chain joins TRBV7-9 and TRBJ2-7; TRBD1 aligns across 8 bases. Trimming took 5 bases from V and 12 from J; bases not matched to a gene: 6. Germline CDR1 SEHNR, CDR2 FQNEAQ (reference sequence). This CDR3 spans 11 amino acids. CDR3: CASSETGGRYF. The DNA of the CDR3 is TGTGCCAGCAGCGAAACAGGGGGGAGGTACTTC.

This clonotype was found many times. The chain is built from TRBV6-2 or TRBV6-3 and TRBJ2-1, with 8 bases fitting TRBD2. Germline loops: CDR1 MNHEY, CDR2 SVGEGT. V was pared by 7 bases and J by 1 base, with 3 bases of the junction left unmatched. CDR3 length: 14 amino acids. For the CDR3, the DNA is TGTGCCAGCACCCCTAGCGGGTCCTACAATGAGCAGTTCTTC. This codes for CASTPSGSYNEQFF.

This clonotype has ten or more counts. The chain's CDR3 is CASGLQGGYNEQFF. CDR3 in DNA: TGTGCTAGTGGTTTACAGGGGGGATACAATGAGCAGTTCTTC. V gene TRBV12-5 combines with J gene TRBJ2-1; 8 bases map to TRBD1. V shed 3 bases and J 4 bases; nucleotides not matched to a gene: 2. The CDR3 has 14 residues. Looked up from germline, CDR1 is LGHNT and CDR2 is FRNRAP.

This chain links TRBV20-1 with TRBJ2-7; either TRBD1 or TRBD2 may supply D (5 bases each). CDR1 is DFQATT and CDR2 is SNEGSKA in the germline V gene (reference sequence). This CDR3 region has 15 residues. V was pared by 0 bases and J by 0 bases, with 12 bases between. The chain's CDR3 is CSARDPSGRSYEQYF. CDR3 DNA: TGCAGTGCTAGAGACCCCTCGGGACGCTCCTACGAGCAGTACTTC.

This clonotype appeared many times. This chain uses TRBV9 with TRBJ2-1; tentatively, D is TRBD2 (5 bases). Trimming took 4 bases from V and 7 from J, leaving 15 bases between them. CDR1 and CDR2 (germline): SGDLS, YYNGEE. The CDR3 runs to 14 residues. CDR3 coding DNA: TGTGCCAGCAGCCCGCGTGGGAGCAGAAATGAGCAGTTCTTC. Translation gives CASSPRGSRNEQFF.

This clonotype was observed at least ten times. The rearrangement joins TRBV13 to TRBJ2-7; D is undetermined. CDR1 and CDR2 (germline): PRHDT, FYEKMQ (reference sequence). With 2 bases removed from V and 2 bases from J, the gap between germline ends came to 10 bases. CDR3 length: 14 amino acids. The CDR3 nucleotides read TGTGCCAGCAGCTTAACGCAGGCACCCTACGAGCAGTACTTC. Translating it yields CASSLTQAPYEQYF.

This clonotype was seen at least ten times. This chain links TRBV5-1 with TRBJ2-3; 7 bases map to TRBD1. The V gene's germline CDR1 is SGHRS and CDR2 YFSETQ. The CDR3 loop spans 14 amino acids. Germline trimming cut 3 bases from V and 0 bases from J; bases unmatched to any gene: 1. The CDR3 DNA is TGCGCCAGCAGCTCACAGGGGAGCACAGATACGCAGTATTTT. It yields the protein CASSSQGSTDTQYF. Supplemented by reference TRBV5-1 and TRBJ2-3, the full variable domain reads KAGVTQTPRYLIKTRGQQVTLSCSPISGHRSVSWYQQTPGQGLQFLFEYFSETQRNKGNFPGRFSGRQFSNSRSEMNVSTLELGDSALYLCASSSQGSTDTQYFGPGTRLTVL.

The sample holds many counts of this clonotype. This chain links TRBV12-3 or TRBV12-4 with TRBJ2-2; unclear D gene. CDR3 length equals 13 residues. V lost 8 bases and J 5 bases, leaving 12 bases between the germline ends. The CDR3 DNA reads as TGTGCCAGCGTCAAGGACGGGACCGGGGAGCTGTTTTTT. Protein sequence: CASVKDGTGELFF.

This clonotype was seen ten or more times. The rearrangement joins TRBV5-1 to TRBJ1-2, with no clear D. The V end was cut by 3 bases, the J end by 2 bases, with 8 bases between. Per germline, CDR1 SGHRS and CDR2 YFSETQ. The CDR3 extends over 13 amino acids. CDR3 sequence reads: CASSSQSNYGYTF. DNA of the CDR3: TGCGCCAGCAGCTCACAGTCAAACTATGGCTACACCTTC. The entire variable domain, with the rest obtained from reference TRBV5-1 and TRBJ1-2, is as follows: KAGVTQTPRYLIKTRGQQVTLSCSPISGHRSVSWYQQTPGQGLQFLFEYFSETQRNKGNFPGRFSGRQFSNSRSEMNVSTLELGDSALYLCASSSQSNYGYTFGSGTRLTVV.

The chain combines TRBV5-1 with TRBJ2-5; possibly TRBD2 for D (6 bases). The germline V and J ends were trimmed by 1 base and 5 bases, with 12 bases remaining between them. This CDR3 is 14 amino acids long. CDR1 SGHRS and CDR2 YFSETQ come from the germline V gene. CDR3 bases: TGCGCCAGCAGCTTGTCACGGGAGCCCGAGACCCAGTACTTC. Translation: CASSLSREPETQYF.

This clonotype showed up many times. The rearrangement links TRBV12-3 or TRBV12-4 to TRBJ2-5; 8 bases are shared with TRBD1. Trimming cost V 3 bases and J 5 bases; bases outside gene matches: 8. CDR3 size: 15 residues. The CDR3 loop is CASSFFRQGMETQYF. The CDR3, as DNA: TGTGCCAGCAGTTTTTTCCGACAGGGGATGGAGACCCAGTACTTC.

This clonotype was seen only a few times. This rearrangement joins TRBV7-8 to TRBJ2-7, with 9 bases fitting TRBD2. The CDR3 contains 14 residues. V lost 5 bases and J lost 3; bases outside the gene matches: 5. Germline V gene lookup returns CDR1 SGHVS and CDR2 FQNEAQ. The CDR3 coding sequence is TGTGCCAGCAGCCGTTCTAGCGGGGACTACGAGCAGTACTTC. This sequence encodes CASSRSSGDYEQYF.

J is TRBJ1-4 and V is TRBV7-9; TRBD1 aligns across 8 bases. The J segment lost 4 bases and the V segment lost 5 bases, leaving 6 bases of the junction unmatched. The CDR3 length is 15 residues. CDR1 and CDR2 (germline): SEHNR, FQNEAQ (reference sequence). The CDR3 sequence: CASSDGQGLNEKLFF. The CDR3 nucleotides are TGTGCCAGCAGCGACGGACAGGGCCTTAATGAAAAACTGTTTTTT.

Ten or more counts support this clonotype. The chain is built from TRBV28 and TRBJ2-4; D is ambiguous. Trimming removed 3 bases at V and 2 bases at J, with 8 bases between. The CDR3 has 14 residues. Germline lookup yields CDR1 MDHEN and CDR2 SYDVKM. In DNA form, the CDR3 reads TGTGCCAGCAGTTTGACAAATCCCAAAAACATTCAGTACTTC. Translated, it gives CASSLTNPKNIQYF.